This paragraph covers one T cell receptor beta chain sequence. Being one base from a much bigger clone, this may be a read error. The CDR3 has 12 residues. Germline V gene data show CDR1 as LGHDT and CDR2 as YNNKEL (reference sequence). This sample stems from a study of T cells in Graves' hyperthyroidism and ophthalmopathy. TCR beta CDR3 region amplification was performed from RNA transcripts. TCR CDR3 underwent first-round RT-PCR with the HTBI primer set. One entry per CDR3 protein results from TCRdb running MiXCR on the multiplex PCR reads. The sample has roughly 360,000 distinct CDR3 sequences, roughly 14% seen once.

The chain is built from TRBV3-1 and TRBJ2-1, with D unresolved. The specimen was blood. The receptor's source is a young man with Graves' hyperthyroidism that later progressed to Graves' ophthalmopathy. CDR3 residues: CASSQTYNEQLF. The CDR3 DNA follows: TGTGCCAGCAGCCAAACCTACAATGAGCAGCTCTTC.